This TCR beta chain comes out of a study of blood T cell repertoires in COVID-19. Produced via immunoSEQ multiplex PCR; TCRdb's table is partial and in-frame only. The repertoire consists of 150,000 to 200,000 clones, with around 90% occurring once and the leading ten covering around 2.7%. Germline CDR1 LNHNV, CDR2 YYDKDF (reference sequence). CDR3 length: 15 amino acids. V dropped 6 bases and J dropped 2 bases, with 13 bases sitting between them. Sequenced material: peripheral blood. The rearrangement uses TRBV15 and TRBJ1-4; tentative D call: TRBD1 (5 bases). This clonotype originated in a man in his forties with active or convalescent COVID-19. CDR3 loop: CATSPRAGTNEKLFF. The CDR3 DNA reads TGTGCCACCAGTCCCAGGGCGGGGACTAATGAAAAACTGTTTTTT.